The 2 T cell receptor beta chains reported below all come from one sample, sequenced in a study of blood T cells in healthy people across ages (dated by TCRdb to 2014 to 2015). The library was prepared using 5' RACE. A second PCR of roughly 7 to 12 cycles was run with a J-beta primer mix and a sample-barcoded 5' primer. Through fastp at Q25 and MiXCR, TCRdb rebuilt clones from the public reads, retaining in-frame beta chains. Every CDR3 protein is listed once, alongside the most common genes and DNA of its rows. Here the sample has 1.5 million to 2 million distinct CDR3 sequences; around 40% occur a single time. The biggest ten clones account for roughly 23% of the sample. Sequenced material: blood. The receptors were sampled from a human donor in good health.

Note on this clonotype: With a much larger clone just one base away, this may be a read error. CDR3 nucleotide sequence: TGCAGTGCTACCTACCCGGGACAGACCTACGAGCAGTTCTTC. It translates to CSATYPGQTYEQFF. The chain is built from TRBV20-1 and TRBJ2-1, with 7 bases fitting TRBD1. With 4 bases clipped from V and 10 bases from J, the junction kept 13 bases outside the gene matches. This CDR3 has 14 residues. The V gene's germline CDR1 is DFQATT and CDR2 SNEGSKA (reference sequence).

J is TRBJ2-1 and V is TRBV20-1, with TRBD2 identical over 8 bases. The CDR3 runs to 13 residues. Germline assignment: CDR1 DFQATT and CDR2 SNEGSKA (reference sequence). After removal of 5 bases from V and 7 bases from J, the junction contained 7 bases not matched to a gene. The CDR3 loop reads CSACETSVNEQFF. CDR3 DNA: TGCAGTGCTTGTGAGACTAGCGTTAATGAGCAGTTCTTC.